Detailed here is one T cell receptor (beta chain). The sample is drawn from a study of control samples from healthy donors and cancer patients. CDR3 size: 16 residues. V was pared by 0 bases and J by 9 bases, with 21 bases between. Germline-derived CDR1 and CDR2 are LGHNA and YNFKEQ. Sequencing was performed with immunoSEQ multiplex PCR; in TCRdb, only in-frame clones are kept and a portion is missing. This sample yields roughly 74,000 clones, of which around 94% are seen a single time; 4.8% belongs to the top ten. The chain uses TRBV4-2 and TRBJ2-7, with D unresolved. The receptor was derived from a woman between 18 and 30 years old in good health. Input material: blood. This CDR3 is CASSQDSRAPNGRQYF. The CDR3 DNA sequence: TGTGCCAGCAGCCAAGACTCCCGGGCTCCAAACGGACGGCAGTACTTC.